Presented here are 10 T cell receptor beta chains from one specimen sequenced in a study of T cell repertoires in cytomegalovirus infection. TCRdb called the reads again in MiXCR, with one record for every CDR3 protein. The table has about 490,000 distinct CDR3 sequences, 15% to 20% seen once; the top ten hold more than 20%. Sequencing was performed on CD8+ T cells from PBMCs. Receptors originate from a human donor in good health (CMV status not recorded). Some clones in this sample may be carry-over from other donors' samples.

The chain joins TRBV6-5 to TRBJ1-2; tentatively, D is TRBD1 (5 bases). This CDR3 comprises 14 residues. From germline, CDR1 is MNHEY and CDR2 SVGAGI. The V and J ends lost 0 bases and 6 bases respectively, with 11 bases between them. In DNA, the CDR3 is TGTGCCAGCAGTTACTCGTACAGGCTGGATGGCTACACCTTC. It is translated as CASSYSYRLDGYTF.

The CDR3 DNA reads as TGTGCCAGCAGCCACCGGGACAGGGGGCTTCAAGAGACCCAGTACTTC. Its translation is CASSHRDRGLQETQYF. This rearrangement joins TRBV11-1 to TRBJ2-5; 12 bases line up with TRBD1. CDR1 and CDR2 from the germline V gene are SGHAT and FQDESV (reference sequence). The CDR3 has 16 residues. Trimming took 5 bases from V and 2 from J; bases not matched to a gene: 6.

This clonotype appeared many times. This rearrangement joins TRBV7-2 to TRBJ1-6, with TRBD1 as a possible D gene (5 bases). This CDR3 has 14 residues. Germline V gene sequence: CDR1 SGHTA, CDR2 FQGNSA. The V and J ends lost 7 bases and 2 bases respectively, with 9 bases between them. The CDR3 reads CASTGGAYNSPLHF. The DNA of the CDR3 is TGTGCCAGCACCGGGGGGGCCTATAATTCACCCCTCCACTTT.

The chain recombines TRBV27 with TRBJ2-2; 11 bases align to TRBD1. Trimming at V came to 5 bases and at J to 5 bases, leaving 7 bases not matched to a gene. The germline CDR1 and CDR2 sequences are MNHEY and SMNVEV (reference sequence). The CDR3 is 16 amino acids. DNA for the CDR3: TGTGCCAGCAGTGGCGTTGGGACAGGGGGGACCGGGGAGCTGTTTTTT. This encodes CASSGVGTGGTGELFF.

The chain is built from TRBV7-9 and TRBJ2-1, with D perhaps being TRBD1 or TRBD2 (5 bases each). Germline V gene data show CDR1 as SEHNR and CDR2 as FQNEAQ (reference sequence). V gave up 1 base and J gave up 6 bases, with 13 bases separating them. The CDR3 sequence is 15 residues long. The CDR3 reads CASSLGGLGVNEQFF. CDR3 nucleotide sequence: TGTGCCAGCAGCTTAGGGGGGTTAGGGGTCAATGAGCAGTTCTTC.

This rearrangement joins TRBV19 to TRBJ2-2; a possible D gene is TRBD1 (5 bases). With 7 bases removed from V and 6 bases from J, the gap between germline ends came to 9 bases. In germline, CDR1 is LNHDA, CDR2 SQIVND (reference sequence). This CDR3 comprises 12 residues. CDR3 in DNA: TGTGCCAGTAATCAGGGTTCCGGGGAGCTGTTTTTT. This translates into CASNQGSGELFF. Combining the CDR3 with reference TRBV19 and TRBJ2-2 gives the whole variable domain DGGITQSPKYLFRKEGQNVTLSCEQNLNHDAMYWYRQDPGQGLRLIYYSQIVNDFQKGDIAEGYSVSREKKESFPLTVTSAQKNPTAFYLCASNQGSGELFFGEGSRLTVL.

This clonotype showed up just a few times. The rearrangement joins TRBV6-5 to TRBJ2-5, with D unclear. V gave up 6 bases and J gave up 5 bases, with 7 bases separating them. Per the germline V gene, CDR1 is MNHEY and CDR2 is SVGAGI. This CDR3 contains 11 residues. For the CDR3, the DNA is TGTGCCAGCAGCCATTATGAGACCCAGTACTTC. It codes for CASSHYETQYF.

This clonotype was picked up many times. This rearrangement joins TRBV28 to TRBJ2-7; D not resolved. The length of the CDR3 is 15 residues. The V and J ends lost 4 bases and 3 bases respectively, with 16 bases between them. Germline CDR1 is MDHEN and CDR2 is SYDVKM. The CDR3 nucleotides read TGTGCCAGCAGTTCCGCGAGGCACGCCCTCTACGAGCAGTACTTC. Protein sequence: CASSSARHALYEQYF.

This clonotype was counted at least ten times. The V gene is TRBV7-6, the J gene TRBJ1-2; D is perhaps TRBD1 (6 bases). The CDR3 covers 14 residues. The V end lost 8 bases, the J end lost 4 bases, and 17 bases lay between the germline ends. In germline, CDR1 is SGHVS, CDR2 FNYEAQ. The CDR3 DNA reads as TGTGCCAGCGGGTCATCAGGGGACGGCTATGGCTACACCTTC. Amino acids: CASGSSGDGYGYTF.

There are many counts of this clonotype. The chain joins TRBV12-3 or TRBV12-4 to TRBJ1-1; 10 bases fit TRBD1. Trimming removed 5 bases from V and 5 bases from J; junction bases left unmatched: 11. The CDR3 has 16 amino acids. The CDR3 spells CASSVKVRQGATEAFF. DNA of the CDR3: TGTGCCAGCAGTGTTAAAGTCCGACAGGGGGCGACTGAAGCTTTCTTT.